The following is a TCR beta chain sequence with its context. The target antigen is unknown. The sample originates from a study of T cells in Graves' hyperthyroidism and ophthalmopathy. Study-level points and caveats: The model predicted ophthalmopathy a median around six months before onset. Most expanded thyroid clonotypes above 0.001 recurred in blood.

Template material for amplifying TCR beta CDR3 regions consisted of RNA transcripts. TCR CDR3 regions were first amplified by RT-PCR with HTBI primers. TCRdb passed the multiplex PCR reads through MiXCR, listing each CDR3 protein once. The sample contains around 540,000 distinct CDR3 sequences, around 42% of which appear only once. Participants, patients aged 18 to 65, had newly diagnosed hyperthyroidism with a duration under 2 months. V shed 5 bases, J shed 7 bases, and the junction held 6 bases outside the gene matches. Germline-derived CDR1 and CDR2 are SEHNR and FQNEAQ (reference sequence). The CDR3 contains 15 residues.

This chain uses TRBV7-9 with TRBJ1-6; 9 nucleotides align to TRBD1. The sequencing input was peripheral blood or thyroid tissue (not recorded which). This receptor was obtained from a woman aged 18-35 years with Graves' hyperthyroidism. Written as DNA, the CDR3 is TGTGCCAGCAGCCAGGCCGGGACAGGGAATTCACCCCTCCACTTT. This encodes CASSQAGTGNSPLHF. Full variable domain (outside the CDR3, taken from reference TRBV7-9 and TRBJ1-6): DTGVSQNPRHKITKRGQNVTFRCDPISEHNRLYWYRQTLGQGPEFLTYFQNEAQLEKSRLLSDRFSAERPKGSFSTLEIQRTEQGDSAMYLCASSQAGTGNSPLHFGNGTRLTVT.